Below, 21 T cell receptor beta chains from the same sample are listed, as sequenced in a study of T cell responses to AZD1222 COVID-19 vaccine. The repertoire was sequenced with immunoSEQ multiplex PCR; TCRdb's copy has only in-frame clones and lacks some. The table lists 150,000 or so clones, about 90% of them singletons. Here the sequenced sample was peripheral blood, taken 28 days after the second AZD1222 dose. Every receptor here comes from an adult who received the AZD1222 COVID-19 vaccine.

The chain's CDR3 is CASSQDRGLRTYEQYF. The CDR3 DNA reads as TGTGCCAGCAGCCAAGACAGGGGGCTGAGGACCTACGAGCAGTACTTC. This chain uses TRBV3-1 (or the pseudogene TRBV3-2) with TRBJ2-7, with TRBD1 matching over 8 bases. Germline V lookup: CDR1 LGHDT, CDR2 YNNKEL (reference sequence). V lost 0 bases to trimming and J lost 2 bases; unmatched junction nucleotides: 6. This CDR3 spans 16 amino acids.

The chain combines TRBV19 with TRBJ2-1; 10 positions agree with TRBD2. The ends lost 3 bases at V and 9 bases at J; junction bases unmatched: 8. CDR1 LNHDA and CDR2 SQIVND come from the germline V gene (reference sequence). The CDR3 contains 15 residues. CDR3 sequence reads: CASSIRLAGVGEQFF. CDR3 DNA sequence: TGTGCCAGTAGTATCCGTCTAGCGGGGGTGGGTGAGCAGTTCTTC.

The gene calls are TRBV12-3 or TRBV12-4 and TRBJ1-3; no clear D gene. Between the trimmed V and J ends, which lost 6 bases and 7 bases, there was a span of 7 bases. CDR3 length: 11 amino acids. The CDR3 reads CASRRSNTIYF. The CDR3 DNA is TGTGCCAGCAGGCGTTCGAACACCATATATTTT.

V and J are TRBV14 and TRBJ2-2; 7 positions match TRBD2. Germline CDR1 SGHDN, CDR2 FVKESK. The CDR3 contains 14 residues. V lost 3 bases, J lost 3 bases, and 1 base stayed unmatched. The CDR3 here is CASSQGLHTGELFF. CDR3 in DNA: TGTGCCAGCAGCCAGGGACTACACACCGGGGAGCTGTTTTTT.

This chain links TRBV3-1 (or the pseudogene TRBV3-2) with TRBJ2-7, with TRBD2 identical over 8 bases. Germline CDR1 is LGHDT and CDR2 is YNNKEL (reference sequence). CDR3 length: 19 amino acids. The ends lost 0 bases at V and 7 bases at J; junction bases unmatched: 20. The CDR3 region is CASSQDTWGFGRGSGEQYF. The CDR3 nucleotides read TGTGCCAGCAGCCAAGATACTTGGGGCTTCGGGAGGGGGAGTGGGGAGCAGTACTTC.

The rearrangement joins TRBV4-2 to TRBJ1-1; 10 nucleotides match TRBD1. The CDR3 totals 17 residues. Germline V gene data show CDR1 as LGHNA and CDR2 as YNFKEQ. V shed 3 bases, J shed 0 bases, and the junction held 7 bases outside the gene matches. This chain's CDR3 is CASSHSGTGDVNTEAFF. CDR3 sequence (DNA): TGTGCCAGCAGCCACTCCGGGACAGGGGACGTGAACACTGAAGCTTTCTTT.

V and J are TRBV18 and TRBJ2-3, with D perhaps given as TRBD1 or TRBD2 (5 bases each). Trimming took 4 bases from V and 1 from J, leaving 6 bases between them. CDR3 length: 13 residues. Germline V gene data show CDR1 as KGHSH and CDR2 as LQKENI. CDR3 sequence: CASSRGGTDTQYF. The CDR3 DNA reads TGTGCCAGCTCACGAGGGGGCACAGATACGCAGTATTTT.

The chain carries TRBV10-1 and TRBJ2-7; D uncertain. CDR3 length equals 13 residues. V was pared by 3 bases and J by 4 bases, with 10 bases between. Germline V gene data show CDR1 as WNHNN and CDR2 as SYGVQD (reference sequence). Written as DNA, the CDR3 is TGCGCCAGCAGTGATCCCACCTATTACGAGCAGTACTTC. Amino acids: CASSDPTYYEQYF.

This chain joins TRBV24-1 and TRBJ2-2; D not resolved. V was pared by 0 bases and J by 3 bases, with 4 bases between. The CDR3 is 14 residues long. Germline V gene lookup returns CDR1 KGHDR and CDR2 SFDVKD. The CDR3 sequence is CATSDLTDTGELFF. In nucleotides, the CDR3 is TGTGCCACCAGTGATTTGACCGACACCGGGGAGCTGTTTTTT.

This sequence joins TRBV3-1 (or the pseudogene TRBV3-2) and TRBJ1-2; the match to TRBD1 covers 12 bases. Per germline, CDR1 LGHDT and CDR2 YNNKEL (reference sequence). V shed 5 bases, J shed 8 bases, and the junction held 6 bases outside the gene matches. This CDR3 region has 14 residues. CDR3 sequence reads: CASSKGQGAVGYTF. The CDR3 nucleotides are TGTGCCAGCAGCAAGGGACAGGGGGCGGTAGGCTACACCTTC.

This chain connects TRBV6-2 or TRBV6-3 to TRBJ2-3; 14 bases fit TRBD2. Germline CDR1 MNHEY, CDR2 SVGEGT. The V and J ends lost 5 bases and 9 bases, in that order; junction bases with no gene match: 7. CDR3 length equals 15 residues. The CDR3, as DNA: TGTGCCAGCAGTCGTCGACTAGCGGGAGGGCCAACGCAGTATTTT. It yields the protein CASSRRLAGGPTQYF.

V gene TRBV3-1 (or the pseudogene TRBV3-2) combines with J gene TRBJ1-6; D is unresolved. This CDR3 region has 14 residues. The V gene's germline CDR1 is LGHDT and CDR2 YNNKEL (reference sequence). Trimming left V 2 bases short and J 9 bases short, with 11 bases between. The CDR3 region has the DNA TGTGCCAGCAGCCAAATCCGACACAGTTCACCCCTCCACTTT. This translates into CASSQIRHSSPLHF.

Only one count was recorded for this clone. The rearrangement links TRBV6-1 to TRBJ2-1; D unclear. In germline, CDR1 is MNHNS, CDR2 SASEGT. The CDR3 covers 16 residues. Trimming shortened V by 1 base and J by 1 base, and 11 bases separated the two germline ends. The CDR3 region is CASSEGSDRSYNEQFF. In DNA form, the CDR3 reads TGTGCCAGCAGTGAAGGTTCTGATAGGTCCTACAATGAGCAGTTCTTC.

The rearrangement links TRBV19 to TRBJ2-3; a weak D match, TRBD2 (5 bases). Between the trimmed V and J ends, which lost 9 bases and 2 bases, there was a span of 12 bases. This CDR3 contains 13 residues. CDR1 is LNHDA, CDR2 SQIVND, per germline (reference sequence). CDR3 loop: CASALANTDTQYF. The CDR3 region has the DNA TGTGCCAGCGCCCTAGCTAACACAGATACGCAGTATTTT.

J is TRBJ2-1 and V is TRBV27; 8 bases fit TRBD2. The CDR3 loop spans 15 amino acids. J lost 0 bases, V lost 10 bases, and 8 bases had no gene match. Germline CDR1 is MNHEY and CDR2 is SMNVEV (reference sequence). The DNA of the CDR3 is TGTGCCACCACTGAAGCGGGAGACTCCTACAATGAGCAGTTCTTC. Its translation is CATTEAGDSYNEQFF.

The chain joins TRBV2 to TRBJ2-2; 13 bases are a match to TRBD2. This CDR3 has 20 residues. Looked up from germline, CDR1 is SNHLY and CDR2 is FYNNEI. With V trimmed by 3 bases and J by 1 base, 11 bases remained unmatched. Written as DNA, the CDR3 is TGTGCCAGCAGTGACCCCCTGCGACTAGCGGGGGGCCGGAACACCGGGGAGCTGTTTTTT. Its protein product is CASSDPLRLAGGRNTGELFF. Combining the CDR3 with reference TRBV2 and TRBJ2-2 gives the whole variable domain EPEVTQTPSHQVTQMGQEVILRCVPISNHLYFYWYRQILGQKVEFLVSFYNNEISEKSEIFDDQFSVERPDGSNFTLKIRSTKLEDSAMYFCASSDPLRLAGGRNTGELFFGEGSRLTVL.

The chain couples TRBV27 to TRBJ1-2; D is perhaps TRBD1 (5 bases). V was pared by 6 bases and J by 2 bases, with 22 bases between. CDR1 and CDR2 from the germline V gene are MNHEY and SMNVEV (reference sequence). The CDR3 covers 17 residues. CDR3 sequence reads: CASSSPMQGNRNYGYTF. DNA for the CDR3: TGTGCCAGCAGCAGCCCCATGCAGGGAAACCGAAACTATGGCTACACCTTC.

The chain uses TRBV5-5 and TRBJ1-6; no reliable D call. Germline values: CDR1 SGHKS, CDR2 YYEKEE (reference sequence). This CDR3 has 16 residues. V lost 3 bases and J lost 0, with 10 bases in between. DNA of the CDR3: TGTGCCAGCAGCTCTTCATTGAGCTCCTATAATTCACCCCTCCACTTT. Protein product: CASSSSLSSYNSPLHF.

The chain employs TRBV7-2 and TRBJ2-1; 9 nucleotides line up with TRBD2. The V gene end was trimmed by 5 bases and the J gene end by 7 bases; junction bases not matched to a gene: 6. The CDR3 is 14 amino acids. Germline assignment: CDR1 SGHTA and CDR2 FQGNSA. Here the CDR3 reads CASSTEGLANEQFF. The CDR3 bases are TGTGCCAGCAGCACGGAGGGACTAGCAAATGAGCAGTTCTTC.

The chain uses TRBV4-3 and TRBJ2-6; D perhaps matches TRBD1 (6 bases). Looked up from germline, CDR1 is LGHNA and CDR2 is YSLEER. The V end lost 0 bases, the J end lost 0 bases, and 9 bases lay between the germline ends. This CDR3 region has 17 residues. Here the CDR3 DNA reads TGCGCCAGCAGCCAAGATGGGACAACCTCTGGGGCCAACGTCCTGACTTTC. This sequence encodes CASSQDGTTSGANVLTF.

The chain carries TRBV28 and TRBJ1-5; D is unresolved. This CDR3 has 14 residues. Germline V gene data show CDR1 as MDHEN and CDR2 as SYDVKM. The V and J ends lost 1 base and 1 base respectively, with 5 bases between them. The CDR3 sequence: CASSLFNSNQPQHF. The CDR3 bases are TGTGCCAGCAGTTTATTTAACAGCAATCAGCCCCAGCATTTT.